These T cell receptor beta chains were read from a single sample in a study of cytomegalovirus exposure and HLA in healthy donors. Repertoires were generated with immunoSEQ multiplex PCR, while TCRdb's copy carries only in-frame clones and drops some. This table holds 150,000 to 200,000 clones, approximately 80% found once. The source material was PBMCs. These receptors all stem from a girl aged 5 to 17 in good health and CMV-seropositive. CDR3s include the opening cysteine and the closing phenylalanine or tryptophan. D genes are given only for firm matches. A row's size may be missing; if present it is once, few, many or a size class.

J | D | V | length | size | CDR3 | DNA
TRBJ2-3 | NA | TRBV6-5 | 14 | NA | CASRDTGYLDTQYF | TGTGCCAGCAGGGATACAGGGTACCTTGATACGCAGTATTTT
TRBJ2-7 | NA | TRBV9 | 15 | NA | CASSVGRQSTYEQYF | TGTGCCAGCAGCGTAGGGCGACAGAGCACCTACGAGCAGTACTTC
TRBJ2-7 | NA | TRBV5-5 | 16 | NA | CASSPSLTGTTYEQYF | TGTGCCAGCAGCCCATCGCTGACAGGTACTACCTACGAGCAGTACTTC
TRBJ2-3 | NA | TRBV7-2 | 15 | few | CASSRLALSTDTQYF | TGTGCCAGCAGCCGTCTAGCGCTTAGCACAGATACGCAGTATTTT
TRBJ2-7 | NA | TRBV7-8 | 13 | NA | CASSLASSYEQYF | TGTGCCAGCAGCTTAGCTAGTTCATACGAGCAGTACTTC
TRBJ2-6 | NA | TRBV18 | 16 | NA | CASSPAIGAGANVLTF | TGTGCCAGCTCACCAGCCATCGGGGCTGGGGCCAACGTCCTGACTTTC
TRBJ1-2 | NA | TRBV7-2 | 16 | NA | CASSLSPLWGGYGYTF | TGTGCCAGCAGCTTATCACCCTTGTGGGGGGGCTATGGCTACACCTTC
TRBJ1-1 | TRBD1 | TRBV5-1 | 14 | once | CASSPGTGNDEAFF | TGCGCCAGCAGCCCGGGGACAGGGAACGATGAAGCTTTCTTT
TRBJ2-1 | TRBD2 | TRBV11-2 | 17 | NA | CASSPVFVSGRANEQFF | TGTGCCAGCAGCCCCGTTTTTGTGAGCGGGAGGGCCAATGAGCAGTTCTTC
TRBJ1-4 | TRBD1 | TRBV5-4 | 17 | NA | CASSPYPPGGLLEKLFF | TGTGCCAGCAGCCCCTACCCTCCAGGGGGCTTATTGGAAAAACTGTTTTTT
TRBJ2-7 | NA | TRBV5-4 | 16 | NA | CASSFYDSPATYEQYF | TGTGCCAGCAGCTTCTACGACAGCCCCGCGACCTACGAGCAGTACTTC
TRBJ1-2 | NA | TRBV6-4 | 13 | NA | CASSPQANYGYTF | TGTGCCAGCAGCCCACAGGCCAACTATGGCTACACCTTC
TRBJ2-7 | NA | TRBV6-1 | 11 | few | CASTPAYEQYF | TGTGCCAGCACCCCGGCCTACGAGCAGTACTTC
TRBJ2-1 | NA | TRBV30 | 12 | NA | CAWSVMEDEQFF | TGTGCCTGGAGTGTAATGGAGGATGAGCAGTTCTTC
TRBJ2-1 | TRBD2 | TRBV19 | 16 | NA | CASSIDTAGGRNEQFF | TGTGCCAGTAGTATAGACACAGCGGGAGGGCGGAATGAGCAGTTCTTC
TRBJ2-7 | NA | TRBV4-1 | 16 | NA | CASSRVHGQSTYEQYF | TGCGCCAGCAGCCGAGTTCATGGACAGTCTACCTACGAGCAGTACTTC
TRBJ2-4 | NA | TRBV6-1 | 14 | few | CASTSYKTKNIQYF | TGTGCCAGCACCTCATACAAAACCAAAAACATTCAGTACTTC
TRBJ2-7 | NA | TRBV6-5 | 14 | NA | CASSYTQGGYEQYF | TGTGCCAGCAGTTACACCCAGGGGGGTTACGAGCAGTACTTC
TRBJ1-2 | TRBD1 | TRBV6-5 | 15 | NA | CASSNGQGSNYGYTF | TGTGCCAGCAGTAACGGACAGGGATCTAACTATGGCTACACCTTC
TRBJ1-5 | NA | TRBV2 | 12 | NA | CASSSGDQPQHF | TGTGCCAGCAGTAGCGGGGACCAGCCCCAGCATTTT
TRBJ1-1 | NA | TRBV7-3 | 13 | NA | CATLGDSYTEAFF | TGTGCCACCCTCGGAGACAGCTACACTGAAGCTTTCTTT
TRBJ1-2 | TRBD1 | TRBV6-4 | 15 | NA | CASRPTGGPNYGYTF | TGTGCCAGCAGACCCACAGGGGGCCCTAACTATGGCTACACCTTC
TRBJ2-5 | NA | TRBV5-1 | 16 | NA | CASSLAGGQSGETQYF | TGCGCCAGCAGCTTGGCCGGAGGGCAGTCGGGGGAGACCCAGTACTTC
TRBJ2-1 | TRBD2 | TRBV7-9 | 16 | NA | CASSLVASGNTDEQFF | TGTGCCAGCAGCTTAGTCGCTAGCGGGAATACAGATGAGCAGTTCTTC
TRBJ2-2 | TRBD1 | TRBV19 | 12 | NA | CACTDRSAELFF | TGTGCCTGTACGGACAGGTCGGCGGAGCTGTTTTTT
TRBJ2-7 | NA | TRBV19 | 13 | NA | CASSTRTDYEQYF | TGTGCCAGTAGTACCCGGACAGACTACGAGCAGTACTTC
TRBJ2-1 | TRBD2 | TRBV11-2 | 15 | NA | CASSYLAGSYNEQFF | TGTGCCAGCAGCTACCTAGCGGGTTCCTACAATGAGCAGTTCTTC
TRBJ1-1 | NA | TRBV19 | 14 | NA | CASRDYGGNTEAFF | TGTGCCAGTAGAGACTACGGGGGGAACACTGAAGCTTTCTTT
TRBJ1-5 | NA | TRBV5-1 | 13 | NA | CASSLDRDQPQHF | TGCGCCAGCAGCTTGGACAGGGATCAGCCCCAGCATTTT
TRBJ2-3 | TRBD1 | TRBV25-1 | 16 | NA | CASSEFTDRFTDTQYF | TGTGCCAGCAGTGAATTCACGGACAGGTTCACAGATACGCAGTATTTT
TRBJ2-1 | TRBD2 | TRBV7-3 | 14 | NA | CASSSGTSGNEQFF | TGTGCCAGCAGCTCTGGGACTAGCGGCAATGAGCAGTTCTTC